This T cell receptor (beta chain) was recorded in a study of regulatory T cells in long-lasting Graves disease. Notes on the study in general: Persistent cases of Graves' showed reduced TCR diversity relative to newly diagnosed patients. Among persistent patients, a larger number of public clonotypes were shared (around 3,000) than among newly diagnosed patients (about 970).

The sample's time point: persistent/refractory GD, antithyroid drugs over 5 years with positive TRAb. Making the TCR library involved RNA that had been extracted from PBMCs. In its sample, this clonotype was seen many times. As yet, its antigen is unknown. Assembly of TCR beta libraries relied on iRepertoire HTBI primers together with Arm-PCR of CDR3 regions. TCRdb re-called the multiplex PCR reads through MiXCR, storing one row per CDR3 protein. Of 400,000 to 600,000 distinct CDR3 sequences listed, about a fifth were seen once; the top ten hold less than 9%. The receptor was derived from a female donor with Graves disease. The sequencing here drew on peripheral blood mononuclear cells (PBMCs), taken when the disease was refractory, from a patient treated with antithyroid drugs.

CDR3 DNA sequence: TGTGCCAGCAGTTACGGCGGTGACGCCTACGAGCAGTACTTC. Protein: CASSYGGDAYEQYF. The J gene is TRBJ2-7, the V gene TRBV6-2 or TRBV6-3; no definite D call. V lost 2 bases, J lost 2 bases, and 10 bases lay in between. From germline, CDR1 is MNHEY and CDR2 SVGEGT. This CDR3 region has 14 residues.